The 30 T cell receptor beta chains below all came from one sample that was sequenced in a study of T cell repertoires in ileal Crohn's disease. Data came from immunoSEQ multiplex PCR; TCRdb stores just in-frame clones and leaves some out. The table lists roughly 9,600 clones, 76% of them singletons. The sample was ileal tissue. The receptors derive from an adult with Crohn's disease.

This chain joins TRBV27 and TRBJ1-4; perhaps TRBD1 as D (5 bases). From germline, CDR1 is MNHEY and CDR2 SMNVEV (reference sequence). V lost 4 bases and J lost 0, with 9 bases in between. The CDR3 sequence is 15 residues long. The CDR3, as DNA: TGTGCCAGCAGTTATTGGGGGGCAACTAATGAAAAACTGTTTTTT. This sequence encodes CASSYWGATNEKLFF.

A few counts support this clone. The J gene is TRBJ2-2, the V gene TRBV4-3; D is unresolved. CDR1 and CDR2 (germline): LGHNA, YSLEER. This CDR3 spans 13 amino acids. Trimming pared 0 bases from V and 6 bases from J, leaving 5 bases between. In DNA form, the CDR3 reads TGCGCCAGCAGCCAAGATATCTCCGGGGAGCTGTTTTTT. Protein: CASSQDISGELFF.

This clone was observed once. The chain uses TRBV9 and TRBJ2-1, with TRBD2 matching 10 bases. V shed 3 bases, J shed 4 bases, and the junction held 4 bases outside the gene matches. The CDR3 has 15 residues. Germline V gene data show CDR1 as SGDLS and CDR2 as YYNGEE. For the CDR3, the DNA is TGTGCCAGCAGCGCGAGCGGGGGGGGTTACAATGAGCAGTTCTTC. Protein product: CASSASGGGYNEQFF.

This clone was detected a few times. Other DNA variants within this sample encode the same CDR3. The chain combines TRBV30 with TRBJ2-1, with TRBD1 identical over 7 bases. The CDR3 sequence is 13 residues long. CDR1 is GTSNPN, CDR2 SVGIG, per germline (reference sequence). With V trimmed by 4 bases and J by 7 bases, 7 bases remained unmatched. The CDR3 DNA reads as TGTGCCTGGACCCGGGACAGTGGGAATGAGCAGTTCTTC. Protein: CAWTRDSGNEQFF.

The chain's CDR3 is CAISEEDHINEKLFF. CDR3 sequence (DNA): TGTGCCATCAGTGAGGAGGATCACATTAATGAAAAACTGTTTTTT. The J gene is TRBJ1-4, the V gene TRBV10-3; D ambiguous. V was cut by 2 bases and J by 4 bases, with 11 bases left in between. CDR1 ENHRY and CDR2 SYGVKD come from the germline V gene. This CDR3 has 15 amino acids.

The rearrangement uses TRBV10-3 and TRBJ2-3; weak D call: TRBD1 (6 bases). This CDR3 has 16 amino acids. Per germline, CDR1 ENHRY and CDR2 SYGVKD. Trimming shortened V by 3 bases and J by 0 bases, and 13 bases separated the two germline ends. The CDR3 here is CAISDSGTPSTDTQYF. The CDR3 coding sequence is TGTGCCATCAGTGACTCCGGGACACCTAGCACAGATACGCAGTATTTT.

The rearrangement uses TRBV5-8 and TRBJ1-3; TRBD1 might be the D (5 bases). The CDR3 covers 13 residues. Germline CDR1 is SGHTS and CDR2 is YDEGEE. Trimming pared 4 bases from V and 5 bases from J, leaving 10 bases between. This chain's CDR3 is CASSLSGRNTIYF. The CDR3 nucleotides read TGTGCCAGCAGCCTGTCAGGGAGAAACACCATATATTTT. Full variable domain (missing parts from reference TRBV5-8 and TRBJ1-3): EAGVTQSPTHLIKTRGQQATLRCSPISGHTSVYWYQQALGLGLQFLLWYDEGEERNRGNFPPRFSGRQFPNYSSELNVNALELEDSALYLCASSLSGRNTIYFGEGSWLTVV.

This clone was seen once. One junction end does not reproduce the germline sequence, and a read error may be involved. The chain couples TRBV9 to TRBJ2-3; tentative D call: TRBD2 (6 bases). CDR1 is SGDLS, CDR2 YYNGEE, per germline. This CDR3 is built from 14 residues. The CDR3 spells CASSVGEGGDRQYF. DNA for the CDR3: TGTGCCAGCAGCGTAGGCGAGGGCGGGGATAGGCAGTATTTT.

The chain employs TRBV10-3 and TRBJ1-1; maybe TRBD1 (6 bases). Germline V gene data show CDR1 as ENHRY and CDR2 as SYGVKD. V dropped 2 bases and J dropped 4 bases, with 14 bases sitting between them. The CDR3 totals 15 residues. The CDR3 sequence: CAISEVGTIRTEAFF. The CDR3, as DNA: TGTGCCATCAGTGAGGTCGGGACAATCCGCACTGAAGCTTTCTTT.

The V gene is TRBV7-8, the J gene TRBJ2-7, with 8 bases lining up with TRBD1. This CDR3 spans 13 amino acids. Trimming took 1 base from V and 5 from J; bases not matched to a gene: 1. CDR1 and CDR2 (germline): SGHVS, FQNEAQ. CDR3 sequence: CASSLDRGNEQYF. CDR3 DNA: TGTGCCAGCAGCTTAGACAGGGGGAACGAGCAGTACTTC.

The rearrangement links TRBV2 to TRBJ2-2; D is unresolved. The CDR3 covers 14 residues. CDR1 and CDR2 (germline): SNHLY, FYNNEI. V lost 0 bases to trimming and J lost 4 bases, with 6 bases between them. The DNA for the CDR3 is TGTGCCAGCAGTGAAGCGCTCAGCACCGGGGAGCTGTTTTTT. This codes for CASSEALSTGELFF.

V gene TRBV6-5 combines with J gene TRBJ2-7, with a tentative D call TRBD2 (5 bases). Deletions cut 3 bases from V and 10 bases from J, with 10 bases between. The CDR3 covers 11 residues. CDR1 and CDR2 from the germline V gene are MNHEY and SVGAGI. CDR3 loop: CASSYDGNQYF. The CDR3, as DNA: TGTGCCAGCAGTTATGACGGGAATCAGTACTTC.

There are a few counts of this clone. The J gene is TRBJ2-5, the V gene TRBV27; 8 bases fit TRBD2. Germline V lookup: CDR1 MNHEY, CDR2 SMNVEV (reference sequence). The CDR3 contains 14 residues. V was pared by 5 bases and J by 7 bases, with 9 bases of the junction left unmatched. The CDR3 DNA reads as TGTGCCAGCAGTAAACCGGGACTAGAGAGGACCCAGTACTTC. This encodes CASSKPGLERTQYF.

V usage is TRBV6-5 and J usage is TRBJ2-2, with 8 nucleotides matching TRBD2. This CDR3 is 15 amino acids long. The ends lost 6 bases at V and 7 bases at J; junction bases unmatched: 10. CDR1 and CDR2 (germline): MNHEY, SVGAGI. The CDR3 region is CASRHTLAGGGELFF. CDR3 sequence (DNA): TGTGCCAGCAGACATACTCTGGCGGGAGGCGGGGAGCTGTTTTTT.

The V gene is TRBV5-1, the J gene TRBJ2-5, with D perhaps TRBD2 (5 bases). TRBJ2-7 matches the DNA end more closely, so the J call is doubtful. The CDR3 has 13 residues. CDR1 SGHRS and CDR2 YFSETQ come from the germline V gene. This CDR3 reads CASSFGETYEQYF. CDR3 DNA: TGCGCCAGCAGCTTCGGGGAGACCTACGAGCAGTACTTC.

The chain couples TRBV7-2 to TRBJ1-1; D not resolved. This CDR3 contains 14 residues. Trimming removed 7 bases at V and 3 bases at J, with 15 bases between. Germline CDR1 is SGHTA and CDR2 is FQGNSA. CDR3 residues: CASTRSLRDTEAFF. CDR3 nucleotides: TGTGCCAGCACCCGCTCTTTGAGGGACACTGAAGCTTTCTTT.

The chain employs TRBV4-3 and TRBJ2-1, with a tentative D call TRBD2 (5 bases). The CDR3 runs 13 residues. Germline-derived CDR1 and CDR2 are LGHNA and YSLEER. V shed 2 bases and J shed 9 bases, with 11 bases lying between them. Written as DNA, the CDR3 is TGCGCCAGCAGCCAAACTAGAGTGGGTGAGCAGTTCTTC. It yields the protein CASSQTRVGEQFF.

The chain links TRBV5-4 to TRBJ2-1, with 15 bases fitting TRBD2. In germline, CDR1 is SGHNT, CDR2 YYREEE (reference sequence). This CDR3 is 16 amino acids long. The V segment lost 0 bases and the J segment 9 bases; nucleotides outside the gene matches: 4. The CDR3 is CASSLGTSGRVGEQFF. The CDR3, as DNA: TGTGCCAGCAGCTTGGGGACTAGCGGGAGGGTTGGTGAGCAGTTCTTC.

This clone was seen only once. V gene TRBV2 combines with J gene TRBJ1-1, with 8 bases fitting TRBD1. Unmatched junction bases numbered 10, after V lost 6 bases and J lost 1 base. The germline CDR1 and CDR2 sequences are SNHLY and FYNNEI. The CDR3 is 16 residues long. CDR3 sequence (DNA): TGTGCCAGCAGCGGGCAGGGGGCGGGCCAGAACACTGAAGCTTTCTTT. Residues: CASSGQGAGQNTEAFF.

This clone was seen just once. V and J are TRBV4-1 and TRBJ1-2; a possible D gene is TRBD1 (6 bases). Trimming took 2 bases from V and 5 from J, leaving 15 bases between them. Germline loops: CDR1 MGHRA, CDR2 YSYEKL. The CDR3 consists of 15 residues. The CDR3 region has the DNA TGCGCCAGCAGCCAAAACCCGACAGGCAAGTATGGCTACACCTTC. This sequence encodes CASSQNPTGKYGYTF.

DNA for the CDR3: TGCAGTGCTAGAGATGTACAGACCCAGCATTTT. It yields the protein CSARDVQTQHF. V is TRBV20-1 and J is TRBJ1-5; D is unresolved. CDR1 is DFQATT, CDR2 SNEGSKA, per germline (reference sequence). V was pared by 0 bases and J by 11 bases, with 8 bases between. This CDR3 has 11 amino acids.

By proportion, this clone is medium-sized. The chain joins TRBV30 to TRBJ2-3, with 12 bases lining up with TRBD2. Germline V gene data show CDR1 as GTSNPN and CDR2 as SVGIG (reference sequence). The CDR3 totals 15 residues. Germline trimming cut 8 bases from V and 3 bases from J; bases unmatched to any gene: 9. The CDR3 DNA follows: TGTGCCATAGCGACTAGCGGGAGTCGGACAGATACGCAGTATTTT. It encodes CAIATSGSRTDTQYF.

The V and J genes are TRBV29-1 and TRBJ2-2; 7 nucleotides line up with TRBD2. V was clipped by 4 bases and J by 0 bases; unmatched bases: 8. The CDR3 is 16 amino acids. Per the germline V gene, CDR1 is SQVTM and CDR2 is ANQGSEA. The CDR3 spells CSVVGERGPNTGELFF. The CDR3 DNA is TGCAGCGTTGTGGGGGAGCGGGGACCGAACACCGGGGAGCTGTTTTTT.

The genes are TRBV7-6 and TRBJ2-7, with 9 bases fitting TRBD1. Germline V gives CDR1 SGHVS, CDR2 FNYEAQ. CDR3 size: 17 residues. With 4 bases clipped from V and 3 bases from J, the junction kept 13 bases outside the gene matches. The CDR3 DNA sequence: TGTGCCAGCAGCTCCTTTTTCGACAGGGGGACGTTCTACGAGCAGTACTTC. Translating it yields CASSSFFDRGTFYEQYF.

The V gene is TRBV19, the J gene TRBJ2-7, with D maybe TRBD1 (5 bases). V lost 7 bases to trimming and J lost 2 bases, with 12 bases between them. CDR1 and CDR2 from the germline V gene are LNHDA and SQIVND (reference sequence). CDR3 length: 13 amino acids. The CDR3 is CASTSGHPYEQYF. The CDR3, as DNA: TGTGCCAGTACATCAGGGCACCCCTACGAGCAGTACTTC.

This clone was counted a few times. This chain joins TRBV18 and TRBJ1-1, with D possibly TRBD1 on 5 matching bases. V was cut by 2 bases and J by 5 bases, with 15 bases left in between. This CDR3 is built from 15 residues. Germline V gene lookup returns CDR1 KGHSH and CDR2 LQKENI. CDR3 sequence (DNA): TGTGCCAGCTCACCAATTGGGGGAGGGGTTACTGAAGCTTTCTTT. Translated: CASSPIGGGVTEAFF.

Relative to its sample, this clone is medium-sized (0.01 to 0.1%). V is TRBV2 and J is TRBJ1-5; perhaps TRBD1 as D (6 bases). The V gene lost 4 bases and the J gene lost 1 base, with 14 bases spanning the gap. CDR3 size: 16 residues. The germline V gene encodes CDR1 SNHLY and CDR2 FYNNEI. As DNA, the CDR3 is TGTGCCAGCAGTGGGGAGGGGGGGAGAAGCAATCAGCCCCAGCATTTT. Amino acids: CASSGEGGRSNQPQHF.

The chain has TRBV2 and TRBJ2-1, with 9 bases lining up with TRBD2. Trimming cost V 7 bases and J 6 bases; bases outside gene matches: 10. The length of the CDR3 is 15 residues. Germline lookup yields CDR1 SNHLY and CDR2 FYNNEI. In DNA, the CDR3 is TGTGCCAGCATACTAGGGCGGGGGGGCCGCAATGAGCAGTTCTTC. Translation: CASILGRGGRNEQFF.

The chain joins TRBV28 to TRBJ1-4, with 7 bases that match TRBD1. The germline V gene encodes CDR1 MDHEN and CDR2 SYDVKM. This CDR3 is 16 amino acids long. V lost 3 bases and J lost 0; bases outside the gene matches: 4. CDR3 protein: CASSLAGGTTNEKLFF. CDR3 DNA: TGTGCCAGCAGTTTGGCAGGGGGAACAACTAATGAAAAACTGTTTTTT.

The J gene is TRBJ2-7, the V gene TRBV6-5, with D perhaps matching TRBD1 (6 bases). Germline V CDR1 and CDR2: MNHEY, SVGAGI. V lost 0 bases and J lost 0, with 9 bases in between. CDR3 size: 15 residues. The CDR3, as DNA: TGTGCCAGCAGTTACTCGGGGGCGGGCTCCTACGAGCAGTACTTC. It specifies CASSYSGAGSYEQYF.